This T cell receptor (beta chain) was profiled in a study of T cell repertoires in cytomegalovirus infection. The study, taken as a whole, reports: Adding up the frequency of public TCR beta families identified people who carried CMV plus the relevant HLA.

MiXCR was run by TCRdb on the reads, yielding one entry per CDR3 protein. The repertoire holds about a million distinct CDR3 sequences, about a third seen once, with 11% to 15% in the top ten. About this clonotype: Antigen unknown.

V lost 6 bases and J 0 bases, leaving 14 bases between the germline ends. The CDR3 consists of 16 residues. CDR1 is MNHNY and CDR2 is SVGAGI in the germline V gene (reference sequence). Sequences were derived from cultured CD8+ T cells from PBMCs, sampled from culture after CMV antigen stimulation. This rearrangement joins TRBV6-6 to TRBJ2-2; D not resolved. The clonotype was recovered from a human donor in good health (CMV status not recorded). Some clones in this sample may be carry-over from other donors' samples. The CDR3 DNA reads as TGTGCCAGCAGCCCCTCAGTCAGCACGAACACCGGGGAGCTGTTTTTT. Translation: CASSPSVSTNTGELFF.